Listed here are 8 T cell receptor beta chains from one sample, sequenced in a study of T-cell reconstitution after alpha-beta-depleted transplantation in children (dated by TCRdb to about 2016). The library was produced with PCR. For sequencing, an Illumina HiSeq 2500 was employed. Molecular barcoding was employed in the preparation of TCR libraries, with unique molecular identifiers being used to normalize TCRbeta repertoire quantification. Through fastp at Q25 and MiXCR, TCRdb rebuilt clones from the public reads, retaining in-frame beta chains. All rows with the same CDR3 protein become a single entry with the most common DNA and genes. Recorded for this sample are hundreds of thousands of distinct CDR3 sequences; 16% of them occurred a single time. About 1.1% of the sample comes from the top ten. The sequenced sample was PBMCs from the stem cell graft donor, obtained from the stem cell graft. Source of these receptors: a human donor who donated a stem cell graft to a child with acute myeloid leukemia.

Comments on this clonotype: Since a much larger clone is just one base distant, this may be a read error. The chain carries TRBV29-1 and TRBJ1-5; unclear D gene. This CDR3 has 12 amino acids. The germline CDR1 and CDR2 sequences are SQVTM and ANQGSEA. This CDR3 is CSVGRANQPQDF. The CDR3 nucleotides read TGCAGCGTTGGTAGAGCCAATCAGCCCCAGGATTTT.

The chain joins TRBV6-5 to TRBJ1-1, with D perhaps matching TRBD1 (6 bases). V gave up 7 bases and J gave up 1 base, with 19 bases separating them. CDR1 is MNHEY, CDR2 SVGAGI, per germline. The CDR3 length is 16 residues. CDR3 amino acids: CASTPAVGAGNTEAFF. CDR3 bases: TGTGCCAGCACCCCTGCGGTGGGGGCAGGGAACACTGAAGCTTTCTTT.

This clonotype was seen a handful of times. This CDR3 is CASSQVGLSYNEQFF. In nucleotides, the CDR3 is TGCGCCAGCAGCCAAGTTGGGCTCTCCTACAATGAGCAGTTCTTC. This sequence joins TRBV4-1 and TRBJ2-1; D unclear. Germline V CDR1 and CDR2: MGHRA, YSYEKL. The CDR3 is 15 residues long. Trimming took off 1 base at V and 0 bases at J, with 7 bases between the two ends.

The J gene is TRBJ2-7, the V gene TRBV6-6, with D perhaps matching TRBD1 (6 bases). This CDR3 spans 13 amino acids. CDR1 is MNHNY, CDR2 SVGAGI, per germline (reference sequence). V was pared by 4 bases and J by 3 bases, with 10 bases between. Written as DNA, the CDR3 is TGTGCCAGCAGTTCTTCAGGGGACTACGAGCAGTACGTC. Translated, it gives CASSSSGDYEQYV.

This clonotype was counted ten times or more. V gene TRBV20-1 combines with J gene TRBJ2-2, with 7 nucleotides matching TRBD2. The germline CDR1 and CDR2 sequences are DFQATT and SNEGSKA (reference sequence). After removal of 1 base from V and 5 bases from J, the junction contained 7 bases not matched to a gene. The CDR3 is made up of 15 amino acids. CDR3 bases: TGCAGTGCTAGAGGGGGAGGGGCAGGTACCGGGGAGCTGTTTTTT. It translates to CSARGGGAGTGELFF.

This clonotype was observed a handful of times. CDR3 sequence: CSVEVLAGRKETQYF. The CDR3 DNA follows: TGCAGCGTTGAAGTCTTAGCGGGGCGTAAAGAGACCCAGTACTTC. V and J are TRBV29-1 and TRBJ2-5; the match to TRBD2 covers 8 bases. V lost 1 base and J lost 3; bases outside the gene matches: 7. The CDR3 loop spans 15 amino acids. CDR1 is SQVTM, CDR2 ANQGSEA, per germline. The full variable domain, with the rest looked up from reference TRBV29-1 and TRBJ2-5, is SAVISQKPSRDICQRGTSLTIQCQVDSQVTMMFWYRQQPGQSLTLIATANQGSEATYESGFVIDKFPISRPNLTFSTLTVSNMSPEDSSIYLCSVEVLAGRKETQYFGPGTRLLVL.

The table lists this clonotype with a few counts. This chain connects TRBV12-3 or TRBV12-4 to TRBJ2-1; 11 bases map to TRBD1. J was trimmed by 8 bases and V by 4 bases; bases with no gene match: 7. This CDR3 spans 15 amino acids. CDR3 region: CASSSPGQGEDEQFF. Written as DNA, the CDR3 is TGTGCCAGCAGTTCGCCGGGACAGGGGGAGGATGAGCAGTTCTTC.

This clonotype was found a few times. CDR3 sequence: CASSPIDWGVGEQYF. In DNA, the CDR3 is TGCGCCAGCAGCCCTATTGACTGGGGAGTGGGAGAGCAGTACTTC. The chain has TRBV5-1 and TRBJ2-7; D possibly corresponds to TRBD2 (5 bases). The V end was cut by 4 bases, the J end by 7 bases, with 21 bases between. The CDR3 spans 15 residues. The V gene's germline CDR1 is SGHRS and CDR2 YFSETQ. Combining the CDR3 with reference TRBV5-1 and TRBJ2-7 gives the whole variable domain KAGVTQTPRYLIKTRGQQVTLSCSPISGHRSVSWYQQTPGQGLQFLFEYFSETQRNKGNFPGRFSGRQFSNSRSEMNVSTLELGDSALYLCASSPIDWGVGEQYFGPGTRLTVT.